These 10 T cell receptor beta chains were sequenced from one sample in a study of identical twins. A single record per CDR3 protein comes from TCRdb applying MiXCR to the 5' RACE reads. The sample has approximately 260,000 distinct CDR3 sequences, over 12% seen once. Sequencing was performed on memory (CD45RO+) T cells sorted from blood. The receptor set was obtained from a woman between 18 and 30 years old in good health.

The gene calls are TRBV27 and TRBJ1-1; D gene ambiguous. Trimming removed 5 bases at V and 5 bases at J, with 18 bases between. Germline lookup yields CDR1 MNHEY and CDR2 SMNVEV (reference sequence). This CDR3 is 15 amino acids long. CDR3 loop: CASSPLYVGGTEAFF. For the CDR3, the DNA is TGTGCCAGCAGTCCTCTCTATGTAGGCGGGACTGAAGCTTTCTTT.

V usage is TRBV6-1 and J usage is TRBJ2-5; 13 bases agree with TRBD2. The junction had 6 bases not matched to a gene; V was cut back by 6 bases and J by 5 bases. Germline-derived CDR1 and CDR2 are MNHNS and SASEGT. The CDR3 consists of 15 residues. The CDR3 DNA sequence: TGTGCCAGCAGCGGACTAGCGGGGGCCGGCGAGACCCAGTACTTC. This gives the protein CASSGLAGAGETQYF.

This clonotype was seen only a few times. The chain combines TRBV27 with TRBJ1-1; D is unclear. Per the germline V gene, CDR1 is MNHEY and CDR2 is SMNVEV (reference sequence). Trimming removed 8 bases from V and 2 bases from J, with 9 bases in between. The CDR3 has 12 amino acids. CDR3 nucleotides: TGTGCCAGCGGGTATTCAAACACTGAAGCTTTCTTT. It translates to CASGYSNTEAFF.

This clonotype was detected ten times or more. This chain uses TRBV29-1 with TRBJ2-3; 10 bases align to TRBD2. The CDR3 is 16 residues long. Per germline, CDR1 SQVTM and CDR2 ANQGSEA. The junction had 14 bases not matched to a gene; V was cut back by 7 bases and J by 4 bases. CDR3 DNA sequence: TGCAGCGCCCCCGGTAGGGCTAGCGGGAGTCCAGATACGCAGTATTTT. The encoded protein is CSAPGRASGSPDTQYF.

The CDR3 bases are TGCGCCAGCAGCCCTCAACCGGGACAGGGAAGGGAGCAGTTCTTC. Protein: CASSPQPGQGREQFF. This sequence joins TRBV5-1 and TRBJ2-1; 9 nucleotides align to TRBD1. The CDR3 has 15 residues. Per germline, CDR1 SGHRS and CDR2 YFSETQ. V was pared by 4 bases and J by 10 bases, with 12 bases of the junction left unmatched.

This chain uses TRBV7-3 with TRBJ2-3; unclear D gene. The V gene lost 5 bases and the J gene lost 4 bases, with 13 bases spanning the gap. From germline, CDR1 is SGHTA and CDR2 FQGTGA. There are 14 residues in the CDR3. DNA for the CDR3: TGTGCCAGCAGCGCCGACCCCAGTTCAGATACGCAGTATTTT. It is translated as CASSADPSSDTQYF.

This clonotype was found a few times. J is TRBJ2-7 and V is TRBV7-2, with no clear D. Deletions cut 5 bases from V and 1 base from J, with 9 bases between. The germline V gene encodes CDR1 SGHTA and CDR2 FQGNSA. This CDR3 comprises 13 residues. The CDR3 sequence: CASSPHGSYEQYF. Here the CDR3 DNA reads TGTGCCAGCAGCCCACATGGGTCCTACGAGCAGTACTTC.

This sequence joins TRBV20-1 and TRBJ2-1; 8 positions match TRBD2. The germline gives CDR1 DFQATT, CDR2 SNEGSKA (reference sequence). Losses at the gene ends were 5 bases for V and 10 bases for J; bases not matched to a gene: 10. The CDR3 runs to 13 residues. CDR3 bases: TGCAGTGCTGGACTAGCTGCGGACGGGGAGCAGTTCTTC. This translates into CSAGLAADGEQFF.

This clonotype was recorded at least ten times. V is TRBV5-1 and J is TRBJ2-1; TRBD2 agrees at 10 bases. V lost 2 bases and J lost 8; bases outside the gene matches: 4. CDR1 and CDR2 from the germline V gene are SGHRS and YFSETQ. The CDR3 has 14 residues. DNA for the CDR3: TGCGCCAGCAGCTTCCTAGCGGGAGACCATGAGCAGTTCTTC. This encodes CASSFLAGDHEQFF.

This clonotype was detected ten times or more. The chain recombines TRBV12-3 or TRBV12-4 with TRBJ1-1; 9 bases match TRBD1. CDR3 length equals 15 residues. The ends lost 5 bases at V and 4 bases at J; junction bases unmatched: 8. CDR3 sequence (DNA): TGTGCCAGCAGTAATGTCGGACAGGGGCCCACTGAAGCTTTCTTT. Translated: CASSNVGQGPTEAFF.